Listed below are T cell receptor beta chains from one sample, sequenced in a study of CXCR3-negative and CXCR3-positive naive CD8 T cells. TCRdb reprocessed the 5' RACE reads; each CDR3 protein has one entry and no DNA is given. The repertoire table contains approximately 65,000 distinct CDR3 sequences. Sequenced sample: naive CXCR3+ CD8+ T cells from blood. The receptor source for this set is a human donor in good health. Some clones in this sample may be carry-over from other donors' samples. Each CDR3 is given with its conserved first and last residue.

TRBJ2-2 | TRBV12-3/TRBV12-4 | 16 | CASSGAGSFYTGELFF
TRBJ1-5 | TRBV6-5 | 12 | CASMGGNQPQHF
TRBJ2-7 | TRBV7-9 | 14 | CASSFRDAPYEQYF
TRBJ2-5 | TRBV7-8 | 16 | CASSSDKWRNQETQYF
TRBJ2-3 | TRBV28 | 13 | CASSLSPTDTQYF
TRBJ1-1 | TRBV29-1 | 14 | CSVESGGLNTEAFF
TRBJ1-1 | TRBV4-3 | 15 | CASSQVFRGYTEAFF
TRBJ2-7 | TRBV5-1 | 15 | CASRQFRGEPYEQYF
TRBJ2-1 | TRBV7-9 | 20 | CASSSTLAGAARFSYNEQFF
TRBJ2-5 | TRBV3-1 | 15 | CASSPDRGDWETQYF
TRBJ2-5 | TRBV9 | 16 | CASSARLAGRQETQHF
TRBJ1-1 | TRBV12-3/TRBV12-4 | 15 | CASSLAAVMNTEAFF
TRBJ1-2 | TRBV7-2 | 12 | CASSLGGTGETF
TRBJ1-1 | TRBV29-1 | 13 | CSVEWVMDTEAFF